The rows below give T cell receptor beta chains drawn from one sample of a study of beta chain features in type 1 diabetes. TCRdb's copy holds only in-frame clones and misses some; the assay was immunoSEQ multiplex PCR. The sample holds about 99,000 clones, around 30% seen once. Sequencing used central memory CD4+ T cells from blood. The source of these receptors is a woman aged 18-29 years with type 1 diabetes. Each CDR3 is given with its conserved first and last residue. The D gene is left open where the match is weak. The listing skips clone size in some rows; elsewhere it reads once, few, many or a size class.

J	D	V	size	DNA	CDR3
TRBJ2-1	NA	TRBV6-1	NA	TGTGCCAGCAGCTGGGGGGACTACAATGAGCAGTTCTTC	CASSWGDYNEQFF
TRBJ1-2	NA	TRBV6-1	NA	TGTGCCAGCAGTGACCCAGCGCGGATCTATGGCTACACCTTC	CASSDPARIYGYTF
TRBJ1-2	NA	TRBV19	NA	TGTGCCAGTAGAGACTTGGCAGGGAGGATTGGCTACACCTTC	CASRDLAGRIGYTF
TRBJ2-3	TRBD1	TRBV2	NA	TGTGCCAGCAGTCCCGGGACAGGGGGCACAGATACGCAGTATTTT	CASSPGTGGTDTQYF
TRBJ2-3	NA	TRBV30	few	TGTGCCTGGAGTGCCCTGACTCTTAGCACAGATACGCAGTATTTT	CAWSALTLSTDTQYF
TRBJ2-1	NA	TRBV2	NA	TGTGCCAGCAGCCTAGCTTATTCCTCCAATGAGCAGTTCTTC	CASSLAYSSNEQFF
TRBJ1-2	TRBD1	TRBV30	few	TGTGCCTGGACTCCGACAGGGGCGAACTATGGCTACACCTTC	CAWTPTGANYGYTF
TRBJ2-3	NA	TRBV7-6	NA	TGTGCCAGCAGCTCGCCTGCCAGGGGAGTCCGTACAGATACGCAGTATTTT	CASSSPARGVRTDTQYF
TRBJ1-1	TRBD1	TRBV5-4	few	TGTGCCAGCAGCTTGGGGGGGACAGGGTTGGCTTTCTTT	CASSLGGTGLAFF
TRBJ1-4	TRBD1	TRBV18	few	TGTGCCAGCTCACCTTCGACAGGGGACTCAACTAATGAAAAACTGTTTTTT	CASSPSTGDSTNEKLFF
TRBJ2-5	TRBD2	TRBV27	few	TGTGCCAGCAGTGTGAGCGGGAGGGCCCCCGAGACCCAGTACTTC	CASSVSGRAPETQYF
TRBJ1-3	NA	TRBV6-5	NA	TGTGCCAGCAGTTACTCGGGTGACTCCCAGAAGAACACCATATATTTT	CASSYSGDSQKNTIYF
TRBJ1-2	NA	TRBV4-2	NA	TGTGCCAGCAGCCCCCGACAGGCGGGCTATGGCTACACCTTC	CASSPRQAGYGYTF
TRBJ2-3	TRBD2	TRBV5-4	NA	TGTGCCAGCAGCTTGTACGGAGCGGGAGATAAAGATACGCAGTATTTT	CASSLYGAGDKDTQYF
TRBJ2-5	NA	TRBV29-1	few	TGCAGCGGCGGACTGATGGGGGAGACCCAGTACTTC	CSGGLMGETQYF
TRBJ2-2	TRBD2	TRBV6-1	NA	TGTGCCAGTAGCGGGACCGCGGGAATCAACGGGGAGCTGTTTTTT	CASSGTAGINGELFF
TRBJ1-2	NA	TRBV6-1	NA	TGTGCCAGCAGTGAACTAGGGAGCCAGCTCTATGGCTACACCTTC	CASSELGSQLYGYTF
TRBJ2-3	TRBD2	TRBV25-1	few	TGTGCCAGCAGTGGACATTCTGGACTAGCGGGAGTCCCAGATACGCAGTATTTT	CASSGHSGLAGVPDTQYF
TRBJ2-6	NA	TRBV7-2	few	TGTGCCAGCAGCTTAGTGGGGAGCACTGGGGCCAACGTCCTGACTTTC	CASSLVGSTGANVLTF
TRBJ2-7	NA	TRBV30	NA	TGTGCCTGGAGTAAGGCGGGACTCCTCTTGGGCGAGCAGTACTTC	CAWSKAGLLLGEQYF
TRBJ2-1	NA	TRBV6-6	NA	TGTGCCAGCAGACCGTGGGGACACCCCAGCAATGAGCAGTTCTTC	CASRPWGHPSNEQFF
TRBJ2-3	NA	TRBV9	NA	TGTGCCAGCAGCGTAGGTGCGGAAGATACGCAGTATTTT	CASSVGAEDTQYF
TRBJ2-1	TRBD1	TRBV5-1	NA	TGCGCCAGCAGCTCCGGACAGGGCTCCTACAATGAGCAGTTCTTC	CASSSGQGSYNEQFF
TRBJ2-5	TRBD1	TRBV2	NA	TGTGCCAGCACTCCCAGTCGGCGCGACAGGGGACAAGAGACCCAGTACTTC	CASTPSRRDRGQETQYF
TRBJ1-1	TRBD1	TRBV29-1	NA	TGCAGCGTTGAAGACGCACCCGGGACAGGGAACACTGAAGCTTTCTTT	CSVEDAPGTGNTEAFF
TRBJ1-5	NA	TRBV5-1	few	TGCGCCAGCAGCTCAGGGGACAATCAGCCCCAGCATTTT	CASSSGDNQPQHF
TRBJ2-6	NA	TRBV18	few	TGTGCCAGCTCACCCGGTAACTCTGGGGCCAACGTCCTGACTTTC	CASSPGNSGANVLTF
TRBJ2-1	TRBD1	TRBV19	few	TGTGCCAGTAGTATATTGGGGACAGGGGGCGAGCAGTTCTTC	CASSILGTGGEQFF
TRBJ1-1	NA	TRBV18	NA	TGTGCCAGCTCACCCGGACACCTGAACACTGAAGCTTTCTTT	CASSPGHLNTEAFF
TRBJ2-1	NA	TRBV6-6	NA	TGTGCCAGCAGTAACCCACGCGCGGGGTGGGAGCAGTTCTTC	CASSNPRAGWEQFF
TRBJ2-1	TRBD2	TRBV4-3	few	TGCGCCAGCAGCCAAGGACTAGCTCGGGAGCAGTTCTTC	CASSQGLAREQFF
TRBJ2-2	TRBD1	TRBV18	few	TGTGCCAGCTCCCCCAACAGGGGAGACACCGGGGAGCTGTTTTTT	CASSPNRGDTGELFF
TRBJ1-2	NA	TRBV9	NA	TGTGCCAGCAGCGTCGGGGACACCATCTACACCTTC	CASSVGDTIYTF
TRBJ2-1	TRBD1	TRBV14	NA	TGTGCCAGCAGCCAAGACCCAGTTCTAAGTGGCAGGGGGAGAGGGAATGAGCAGTTCTTC	CASSQDPVLSGRGRGNEQFF
TRBJ1-2	TRBD1	TRBV30	once	TGTGCCTGGAGTAGGGACAGGGGGCTTCGTGGCTACACCTTC	CAWSRDRGLRGYTF
TRBJ2-7	NA	TRBV18	NA	TGTGCCAGCTCACCGCAGCGGTACTCCTACGAGCAGTACTTC	CASSPQRYSYEQYF
TRBJ1-4	TRBD1	TRBV27	NA	TGTGCCAGCATTTTTGGTGGAGACAGGGGGAGTACTGGGGCTGAAAAACTGTTTTTT	CASIFGGDRGSTGAEKLFF
TRBJ2-1	NA	TRBV7-2	NA	TGTGCCAGCAGCTTAGAGCGGGCCTCCTACAATGAGCAGTTCTTC	CASSLERASYNEQFF
TRBJ1-1	TRBD1	TRBV18	NA	TGTGCCAGCTCACCAGGACAGGGGCTTGAAGCTTTCTTT	CASSPGQGLEAFF
TRBJ1-1	NA	TRBV9	few	TGTGCCAGCAGCGTAGTAGGGGAGGGCCGCCCGGACACTGAAGCTTTCTTT	CASSVVGEGRPDTEAFF
TRBJ1-1	TRBD1	TRBV29-1	NA	TGCAGCGCATCAGACAGGGGTGAAGCTTTCTTT	CSASDRGEAFF
TRBJ2-1	NA	TRBV30	NA	TGTGCCTGGATTAGAAACAGTTACAATGAGCAGTTCTTC	CAWIRNSYNEQFF
TRBJ1-1	TRBD1	TRBV30	NA	TGTGCCTGGAACCCGGGACAGGTGAACACTGAAGCTTTCTTT	CAWNPGQVNTEAFF
TRBJ1-2	TRBD1	TRBV7-2	NA	TGTGCCAGCAGCTCCGGGACAGGGGTTAACTATGGCTACACCTTC	CASSSGTGVNYGYTF
TRBJ1-1	TRBD1	TRBV6-5	NA	TGTGCCAGCAGTAGGGACAGGATTATGAACACTGAAGCTTTCTTT	CASSRDRIMNTEAFF
TRBJ2-2	TRBD1	TRBV7-6	NA	TGTGCCAGCAGCCCCCAGGACAGGGTAGATGGGGAGCTGTTTTTT	CASSPQDRVDGELFF
TRBJ1-1	NA	TRBV29-1	few	TGCAGCGTTGGCAGTACGCAGGGAAGCACTGAAGCTTTCTTT	CSVGSTQGSTEAFF
TRBJ1-5	NA	TRBV2	NA	TGTGCCAGCAGTGAGGAGACAGGTGATCAGCCCCAGCATTTT	CASSEETGDQPQHF
TRBJ2-3	TRBD2	TRBV15	few	TGTGCCACCAGCAGAGATAGGGAGGGAGGGGCAGATACGCAGTATTTT	CATSRDREGGADTQYF
TRBJ2-7	TRBD2	TRBV30	few	TGTGCCTGGAGTGTTGCGTCTTCGGGAGGCGAGCAGTACTTC	CAWSVASSGGEQYF
TRBJ1-4	NA	TRBV25-1	NA	TGTGCCAGCAGCAGGAATGAAAAACTGTTTTTT	CASSRNEKLFF
TRBJ2-3	NA	TRBV7-2	NA	TGTGCCAGCAGCCCCTCGGGAGCAGATACGCAGTATTTT	CASSPSGADTQYF
TRBJ2-1	TRBD1	TRBV7-9	few	TGTGCCAGCAGCTTAGGGAGACAGGGGGTCTACAATGAGCAGTTCTTC	CASSLGRQGVYNEQFF
TRBJ2-7	NA	TRBV2	few	TGTGCCAGCAGCTTGTACGAGCAGTACTTC	CASSLYEQYF
TRBJ2-7	TRBD1	TRBV19	few	TGTGCCAGTAGAGCCCTCATATCGGGACAGGGTTCCGAGCAGTACTTC	CASRALISGQGSEQYF